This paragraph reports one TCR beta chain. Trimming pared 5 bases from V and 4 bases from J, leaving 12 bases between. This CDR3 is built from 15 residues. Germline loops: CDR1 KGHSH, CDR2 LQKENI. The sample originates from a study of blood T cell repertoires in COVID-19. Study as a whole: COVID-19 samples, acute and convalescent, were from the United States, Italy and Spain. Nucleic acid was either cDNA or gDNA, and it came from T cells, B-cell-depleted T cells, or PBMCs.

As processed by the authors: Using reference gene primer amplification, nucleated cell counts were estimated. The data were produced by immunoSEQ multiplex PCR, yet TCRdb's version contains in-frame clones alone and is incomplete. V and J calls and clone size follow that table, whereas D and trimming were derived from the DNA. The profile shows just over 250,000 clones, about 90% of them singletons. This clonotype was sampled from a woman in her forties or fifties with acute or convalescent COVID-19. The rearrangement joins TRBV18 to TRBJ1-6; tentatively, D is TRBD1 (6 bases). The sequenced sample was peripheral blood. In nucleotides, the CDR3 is TGTGCCAGCTCAACCTCGGGACATTATAATTCACCCCTCCACTTT. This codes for CASSTSGHYNSPLHF.